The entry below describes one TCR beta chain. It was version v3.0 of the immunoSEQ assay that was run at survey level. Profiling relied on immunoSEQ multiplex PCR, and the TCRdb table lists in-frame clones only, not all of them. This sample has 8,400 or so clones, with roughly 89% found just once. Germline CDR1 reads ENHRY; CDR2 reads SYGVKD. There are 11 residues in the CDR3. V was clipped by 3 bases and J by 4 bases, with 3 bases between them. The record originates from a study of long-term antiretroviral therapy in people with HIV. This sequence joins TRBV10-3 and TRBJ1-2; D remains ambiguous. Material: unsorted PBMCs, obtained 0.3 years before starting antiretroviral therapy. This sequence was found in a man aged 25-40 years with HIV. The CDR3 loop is CAISDAYGYTF. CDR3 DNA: TGTGCCATCAGTGATGCCTATGGCTACACCTTC.